Shown below are 3 T cell receptor beta chains from a single sample sequenced in a study of T cells in localized non-small cell lung cancer. Profiled with immunoSEQ multiplex PCR; TCRdb holds only in-frame clones, not every one. This table holds approximately 83,000 clones, more than 75% found once. Source: PBMCs, taken before any cancer treatment. These receptors were collected from a woman aged 35 to 70 with stage II squamous cell lung carcinoma.

This rearrangement joins TRBV6-5 to TRBJ2-4; the match to TRBD1 covers 7 bases. The length of the CDR3 is 14 residues. V was pared by 2 bases and J by 5 bases, with 3 bases of the junction left unmatched. CDR1 and CDR2 from the germline V gene are MNHEY and SVGAGI. The CDR3 coding sequence is TGTGCCAGCAGTTACGACAGGGCTCAAAACATTCAGTACTTC. It codes for CASSYDRAQNIQYF.

The CDR3 sequence is CASSQSNGRNQPQHF. CDR3 DNA: TGTGCCAGCAGTCAGTCTAATGGACGAAATCAGCCCCAGCATTTT. The chain carries TRBV6-1 and TRBJ1-5; D gene unclear. The CDR3 has 15 amino acids. The germline V gene has CDR1 MNHNS and CDR2 SASEGT. V was pared by 5 bases and J by 4 bases, with 15 bases between.

CDR3 DNA: TGTGCCAGCCGAGGGACGGGGAGCTCCTACGAGCAGTACTTC. It specifies CASRGTGSSYEQYF. The chain carries TRBV2 and TRBJ2-7; D may correspond to TRBD1 or TRBD2 (5 bases each). This CDR3 has 14 residues. Germline CDR1 reads SNHLY; CDR2 reads FYNNEI. Deletions cut 8 bases from V and 0 bases from J, with 14 bases between.